Listed below are T cell receptor beta chains from one sample, sequenced in a study of blood T cell repertoires in COVID-19. Clones were sequenced by immunoSEQ multiplex PCR, and TCRdb holds only the in-frame ones, with some missing. The sample holds 200,000 to 250,000 clones, over 60% seen once. The source material was peripheral blood. The receptors shown here come from a woman in her 70s with acute or convalescent COVID-19. CDR3s include the opening cysteine and the closing phenylalanine or tryptophan. D genes are given only for firm matches. Where a row states a size, it is once, few, many or the class of an expanded clone; other rows omit it.

J: TRBJ1-5
size: few
D: NA
V: TRBV2
DNA: TGTGCCAGCAGTGATGGCAGAAATAGCAATCAGCCCCAGCATTTT
CDR3: CASSDGRNSNQPQHF

J: TRBJ2-7
size: NA
D: TRBD1
V: TRBV6-2/TRBV6-3
DNA: TGTGCCAGCAGTTACCCTTCGGACAGGGGCCACTACGAGCAGTACTTC
CDR3: CASSYPSDRGHYEQYF

J: TRBJ2-4
size: NA
D: TRBD2
V: TRBV28
DNA: TGTGTCAGCAGTGGGAGGGGTCAACTAGCCAAAAACATTCAGTACTTC
CDR3: CVSSGRGQLAKNIQYF

J: TRBJ1-3
size: NA
D: NA
V: TRBV3-1/TRBV3-2
DNA: TGTGCCAGCAGCCAATCTCGAAACACCATATATTTT
CDR3: CASSQSRNTIYF

J: TRBJ2-7
size: NA
D: TRBD1
V: TRBV10-3
DNA: TGTGCCATCAATTCTCCTGGACAGGGACCCTACGAGCAGTGCTTC
CDR3: CAINSPGQGPYEQCF

J: TRBJ1-5
size: NA
D: NA
V: TRBV19
DNA: TGTGCCAGTAGTATTTGGGCCGCGGGGCAGCCCCAGCATTTT
CDR3: CASSIWAAGQPQHF

J: TRBJ2-1
size: NA
D: NA
V: TRBV4-1
DNA: TGCGCCAGCAGCCATGAGAACCTTGAGCAGTTCTTC
CDR3: CASSHENLEQFF

J: TRBJ2-7
size: many
D: NA
V: TRBV2
DNA: TGTGCCAGCAGCAACCGACGGCTAGATCGTGGCGAGCAGTACTTC
CDR3: CASSNRRLDRGEQYF

J: TRBJ2-7
size: NA
D: TRBD1
V: TRBV27
DNA: TGTGCCAGCAGTTTAGGGACAGGGATCTACGAGCAGTACTTC
CDR3: CASSLGTGIYEQYF

J: TRBJ2-1
size: few
D: TRBD2
V: TRBV7-9
DNA: TGTGCCAGCAGGAAAGCTAGCGGGAACCGCAATGAGCAGTTCTTC
CDR3: CASRKASGNRNEQFF

J: TRBJ1-2
size: NA
D: TRBD1
V: TRBV9
DNA: TGTGCCAGCAGCGTAGGACAGGGGAATGGCTACACCTTC
CDR3: CASSVGQGNGYTF

J: TRBJ1-2
size: few
D: NA
V: TRBV28
DNA: TGTGCCAGCACCTCGGGAGCTAACTATGGCTACACCTTC
CDR3: CASTSGANYGYTF

J: TRBJ2-1
size: NA
D: TRBD2
V: TRBV27
DNA: TGTGCCAGCAGACTAGCGGGAAGCTCCTACAATGAGCAGTTCTTC
CDR3: CASRLAGSSYNEQFF

J: TRBJ2-2
size: NA
D: NA
V: TRBV10-3
DNA: TGTGCCATCAATAGGACACCCTCGAAGGGCGGGGAGCTGTTTTTT
CDR3: CAINRTPSKGGELFF

J: TRBJ1-5
size: NA
D: NA
V: TRBV19
DNA: TGTGCCAGTAGTAAAACGTGGGCGCTGGATAGCAATCAGCCCCAGCATTTT
CDR3: CASSKTWALDSNQPQHF

J: TRBJ2-3
size: NA
D: TRBD2
V: TRBV10-3
DNA: TGTGCCATCAGTGAGGGGACTAGCGGGAAGACAGATACGCAGTATTTT
CDR3: CAISEGTSGKTDTQYF

J: TRBJ1-1
size: NA
D: NA
V: TRBV29-1
DNA: TGCAGCGTTTTTAAAGACGGGATGAGAAGGACTGAAGCTTTCTTT
CDR3: CSVFKDGMRRTEAFF

J: TRBJ1-2
size: NA
D: NA
V: TRBV23-1
DNA: TGCGCCAGCAGTCAGAGGAGGGAAGCTAACTATGGCTACACCTTC
CDR3: CASSQRREANYGYTF

J: TRBJ1-2
size: NA
D: TRBD1
V: TRBV5-1
DNA: TGCGCCAGCAGCCCGGGACAGGGCTACTATGGCTACACCTTC
CDR3: CASSPGQGYYGYTF

J: TRBJ1-4
size: NA
D: NA
V: TRBV7-9
DNA: TGTGCCAGCAGCTTTGGGGGACTCGGTAATGAAAAACTGTTTTTT
CDR3: CASSFGGLGNEKLFF

J: TRBJ2-5
size: few
D: TRBD1
V: TRBV28
DNA: TGTGCCAGCAGTTCTACAGGGGGAGAGACCCAGTACTTC
CDR3: CASSSTGGETQYF

J: TRBJ1-5
size: NA
D: NA
V: TRBV2
DNA: TGTGCCAGCAGTGAAGTAGAAATCAATCAGCCCCAGCATTTT
CDR3: CASSEVEINQPQHF

J: TRBJ2-1
size: NA
D: NA
V: TRBV28
DNA: TGTGCCAGCAGTTCTTTCGCGACTAACAATGAGCAGTTCTTC
CDR3: CASSSFATNNEQFF

J: TRBJ1-2
size: NA
D: NA
V: TRBV5-1
DNA: TGCGCCAGCAGCTTGGCGAAACCAACAGGGATCTATGGCTACACCTTC
CDR3: CASSLAKPTGIYGYTF

J: TRBJ1-2
size: NA
D: TRBD1
V: TRBV18
DNA: TGTGCCAGCTCACCACCGTCACAGGGGGGCTATGGCTACACCTTC
CDR3: CASSPPSQGGYGYTF

J: TRBJ2-4
size: once
D: NA
V: TRBV5-1
DNA: TGCGCCAGCAGTTCTAATTTAGCCAAAAACATTCAGTACTTC
CDR3: CASSSNLAKNIQYF

J: TRBJ2-7
size: NA
D: TRBD2
V: TRBV29-1
DNA: TGCAGCGTTGTCGAGTTAGCGGGGGACTACGAGCAGTACTTC
CDR3: CSVVELAGDYEQYF

J: TRBJ2-7
size: NA
D: NA
V: TRBV28
DNA: TGTGCCAGCAGCCTCGGGTCCCCGCGCGAGCAGTACTTC
CDR3: CASSLGSPREQYF